Detailed here is one TCR beta chain. The V end lost 3 bases, the J end lost 5 bases, and 10 bases lay between the germline ends. This CDR3 region has 13 residues. CDR1 is MDHEN, CDR2 SYDVKM, per germline. This entry belongs to a study of early T cells in non-severe SARS-CoV-2 infection. Unique molecular identifiers tagged individual cDNA molecules. TCRdb re-analysed the 5' RACE reads in MiXCR, keeping a single row per CDR3 protein. This table holds about 28,000 distinct CDR3 sequences, around 5.2% found once. The sequencing input was whole blood. This clonotype was sampled from an adult who was a healthcare worker with PCR-confirmed SARS-CoV-2 infection or an uninfected control (not recorded which). The chain is built from TRBV28 and TRBJ2-5; no definite D call. CDR3 protein: CASSFLVDETQYF. The CDR3 DNA is TGTGCCAGCAGTTTCTTAGTGGACGAGACCCAGTACTTC. Full variable domain (rest looked up from reference TRBV28 and TRBJ2-5): DVKVTQSSRYLVKRTGEKVFLECVQDMDHENMFWYRQDPGLGLRLIYFSYDVKMKEKGDIPEGYSVSREKKERFSLILESASTNQTSMYLCASSFLVDETQYFGPGTRLLVL.